This T cell receptor beta chain was recovered during a study of blood T cell repertoires in COVID-19. Study background: PBMCs, B-cell-depleted T cells, or T cells provided the cDNA or gDNA that made up the material.

Looked up from germline, CDR1 is LGHDT and CDR2 is YNNKEL (reference sequence). The CDR3 spans 14 residues. V dropped 0 bases and J dropped 1 base, with 7 bases sitting between them. In the authors' methods: Nucleated cell counts were estimated from reference gene primer amplification. Sequenced by immunoSEQ multiplex PCR; TCRdb stores in-frame clones only, minus some. From that table come the V and J calls and clone size; the DNA was used to work out D and trimming. The sample has some 340,000 clones; about 86% are singletons. The clonotype originates from a man aged 25-45 years with active or convalescent COVID-19. The V gene is TRBV3-1 (or the pseudogene TRBV3-2), the J gene TRBJ2-7; D uncertain. The sample consisted of peripheral blood. CDR3 sequence reads: CASSQDSNSYEQYF. The CDR3 bases are TGTGCCAGCAGCCAAGATTCTAATTCCTACGAGCAGTACTTC.